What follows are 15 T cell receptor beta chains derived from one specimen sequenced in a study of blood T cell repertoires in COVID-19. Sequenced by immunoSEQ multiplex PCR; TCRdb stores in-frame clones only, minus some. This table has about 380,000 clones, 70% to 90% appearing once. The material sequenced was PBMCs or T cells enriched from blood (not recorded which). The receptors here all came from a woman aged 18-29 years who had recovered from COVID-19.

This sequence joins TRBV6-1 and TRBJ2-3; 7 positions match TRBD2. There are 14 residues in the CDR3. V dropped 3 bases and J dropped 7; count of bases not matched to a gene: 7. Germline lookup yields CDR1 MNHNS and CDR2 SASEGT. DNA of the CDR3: TGTGCCAGCAGTGATGGGGGGGGGTGGAATACGCAGTATTTT. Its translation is CASSDGGGWNTQYF.

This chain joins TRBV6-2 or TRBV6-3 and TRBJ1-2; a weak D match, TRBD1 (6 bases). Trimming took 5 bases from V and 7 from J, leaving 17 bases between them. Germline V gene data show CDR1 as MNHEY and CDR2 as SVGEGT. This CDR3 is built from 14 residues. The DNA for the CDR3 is TGTGCCAGCAGTCACCCGGACAGAAACAGTGGCTACACCTTC. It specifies CASSHPDRNSGYTF.

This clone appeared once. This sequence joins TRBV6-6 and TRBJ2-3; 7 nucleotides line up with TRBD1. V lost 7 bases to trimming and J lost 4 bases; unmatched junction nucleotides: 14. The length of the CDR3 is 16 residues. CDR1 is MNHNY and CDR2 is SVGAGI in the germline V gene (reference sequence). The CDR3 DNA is TGTGCCAGCACCGACACCGGGACAGAGACCGCAGATACGCAGTATTTT. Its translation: CASTDTGTETADTQYF.

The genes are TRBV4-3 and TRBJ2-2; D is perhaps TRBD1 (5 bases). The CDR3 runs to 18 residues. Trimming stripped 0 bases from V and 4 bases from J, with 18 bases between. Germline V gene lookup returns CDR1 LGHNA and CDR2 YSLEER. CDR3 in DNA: TGCGCCAGCAGCCAAGATCCCGGACCACAAAGGGGCACCGGGGAGCTGTTTTTT. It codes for CASSQDPGPQRGTGELFF.

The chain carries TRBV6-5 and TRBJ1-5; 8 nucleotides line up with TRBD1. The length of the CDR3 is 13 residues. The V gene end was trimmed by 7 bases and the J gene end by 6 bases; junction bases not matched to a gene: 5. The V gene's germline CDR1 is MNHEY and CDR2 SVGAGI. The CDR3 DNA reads TGTGCCAGCAAGGGACAGGTGAGTCAGCCCCAGCATTTT. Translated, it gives CASKGQVSQPQHF.

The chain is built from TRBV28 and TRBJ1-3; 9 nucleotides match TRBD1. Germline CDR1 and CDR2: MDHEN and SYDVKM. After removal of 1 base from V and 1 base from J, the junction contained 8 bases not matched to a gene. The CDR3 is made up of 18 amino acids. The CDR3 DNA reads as TGTGCCAGCAGTTTATCCCCACCGGGACAGGGTTCTGGAAACACCATATATTTT. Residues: CASSLSPPGQGSGNTIYF.

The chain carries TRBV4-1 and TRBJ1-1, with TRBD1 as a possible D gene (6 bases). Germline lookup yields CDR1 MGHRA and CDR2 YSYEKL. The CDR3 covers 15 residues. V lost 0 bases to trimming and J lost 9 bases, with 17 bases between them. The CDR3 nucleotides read TGCGCCAGCAGCCAAGAACGACAGGTTAACATCCAAGCTTTCTTT. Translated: CASSQERQVNIQAFF.

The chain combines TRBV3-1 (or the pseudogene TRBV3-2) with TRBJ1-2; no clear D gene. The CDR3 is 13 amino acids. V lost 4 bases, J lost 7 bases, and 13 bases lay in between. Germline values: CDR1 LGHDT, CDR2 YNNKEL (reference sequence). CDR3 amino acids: CASSPRTLGGYTF. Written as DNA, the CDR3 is TGTGCCAGCAGCCCACGTACTCTAGGTGGCTACACCTTC.

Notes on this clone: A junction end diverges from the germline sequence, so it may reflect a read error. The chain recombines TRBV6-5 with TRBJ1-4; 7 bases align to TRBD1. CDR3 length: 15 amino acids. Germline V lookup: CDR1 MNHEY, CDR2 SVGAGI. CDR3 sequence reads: CASRATGELDEKLFF. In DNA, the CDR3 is TGTGCTAGCAGGGCCACAGGGGAATTGGATGAAAAACTGTTTTTT.

Here the CDR3 reads CASSPAGLLNTGELFF. CDR3 coding DNA: TGTGCCAGCTCACCCGCCGGACTTTTAAACACCGGGGAGCTGTTTTTT. This chain links TRBV18 with TRBJ2-2, with D maybe TRBD2 (5 bases). Germline V gene data show CDR1 as KGHSH and CDR2 as LQKENI. This CDR3 comprises 16 residues. Trimming cost V 3 bases and J 2 bases, with 13 bases left between them.

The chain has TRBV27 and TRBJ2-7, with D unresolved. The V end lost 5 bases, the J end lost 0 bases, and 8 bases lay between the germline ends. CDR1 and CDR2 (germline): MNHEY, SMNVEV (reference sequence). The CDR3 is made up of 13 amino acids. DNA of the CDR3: TGTGCCAGCAGTCCTTCTTACTCCTACGAGCAGTACTTC. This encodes CASSPSYSYEQYF.

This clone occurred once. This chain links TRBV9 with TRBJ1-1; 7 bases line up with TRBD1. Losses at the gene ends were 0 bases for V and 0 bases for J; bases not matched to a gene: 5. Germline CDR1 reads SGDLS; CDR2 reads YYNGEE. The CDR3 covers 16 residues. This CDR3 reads CASSVEQGMMNTEAFF. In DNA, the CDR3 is TGTGCCAGCAGCGTAGAACAGGGGATGATGAACACTGAAGCTTTCTTT.

The DNA for the CDR3 is TGTGCCATCAGTGAGTCGAGCTTAGGGGGTTTCTTC. Encoded protein: CAISESSLGGFF. The chain couples TRBV10-3 to TRBJ2-1, with a tentative D call TRBD1 (6 bases). Germline V gene sequence: CDR1 ENHRY, CDR2 SYGVKD. The CDR3 has 12 amino acids. V was trimmed by 0 bases and J by 16 bases, leaving 13 bases between them.

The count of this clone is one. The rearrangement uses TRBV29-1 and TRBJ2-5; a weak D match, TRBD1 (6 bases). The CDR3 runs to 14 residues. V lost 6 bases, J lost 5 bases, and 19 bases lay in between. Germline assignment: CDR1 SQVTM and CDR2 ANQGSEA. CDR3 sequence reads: CSVTGHTASETQYF. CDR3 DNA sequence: TGCAGCGTGACGGGACACACCGCTTCCGAGACCCAGTACTTC.

The CDR3 nucleotides read TGTGCCAGCAGCGACTCGACAGGGGCCAGCTCTGGGGCCAACGTCCTGACTTTC. Protein product: CASSDSTGASSGANVLTF. V gene TRBV7-9 combines with J gene TRBJ2-6; TRBD1 matches at 8 bases. Germline CDR1 SEHNR, CDR2 FQNEAQ (reference sequence). Trimming at V came to 5 bases and at J to 0 bases, leaving 9 bases not matched to a gene. The CDR3 length is 18 residues.